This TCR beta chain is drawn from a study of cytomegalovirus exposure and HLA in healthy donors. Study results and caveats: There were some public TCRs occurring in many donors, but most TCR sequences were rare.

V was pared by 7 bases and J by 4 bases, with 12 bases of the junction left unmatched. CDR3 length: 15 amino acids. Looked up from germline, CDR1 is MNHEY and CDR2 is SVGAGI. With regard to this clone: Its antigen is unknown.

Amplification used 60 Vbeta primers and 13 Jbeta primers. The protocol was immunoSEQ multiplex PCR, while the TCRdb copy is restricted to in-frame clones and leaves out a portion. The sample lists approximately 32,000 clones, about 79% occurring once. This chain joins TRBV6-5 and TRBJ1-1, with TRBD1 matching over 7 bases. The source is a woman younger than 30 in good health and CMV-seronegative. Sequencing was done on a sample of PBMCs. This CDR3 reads CASTTGTDGGTEAFF. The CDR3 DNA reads TGTGCCAGCACCACGGGGACAGACGGGGGCACTGAAGCTTTCTTT.